Shown below are 18 T cell receptor beta chains from a single sample sequenced in a study of blood T cell repertoires in COVID-19. Only in-frame clones appear in the TCRdb table, and some are missing; sequencing was by immunoSEQ multiplex PCR. The data contain around 120,000 clones, 90% of them seen just once; the ten biggest clones take up 3.5% to 4%. Sequenced input: peripheral blood. The receptors here all came from a woman aged 60-75 years with COVID-19, enrolled during active disease.

The chain links TRBV2 to TRBJ1-2; D unclear. The CDR3 is 14 residues long. The germline V gene encodes CDR1 SNHLY and CDR2 FYNNEI. The V and J ends lost 6 bases and 2 bases respectively, with 13 bases between them. DNA of the CDR3: TGTGCCAGCAGACCTGGCTTGTTGAACTATGGCTACACCTTC. This translates into CASRPGLLNYGYTF.

The chain combines TRBV5-1 with TRBJ1-4; D is possibly TRBD1 (6 bases). V shed 0 bases and J shed 7 bases, with 10 bases lying between them. Germline CDR1 is SGHRS and CDR2 is YFSETQ. The CDR3 has 14 amino acids. The CDR3 coding sequence is TGCGCCAGCAGCTTGGCACAGGGTCGTGAAAAACTGTTTTTT. This codes for CASSLAQGREKLFF.

The rearrangement links TRBV25-1 to TRBJ1-2, with 8 bases identical to TRBD1. Per the germline V gene, CDR1 is MGHDK and CDR2 is SYGVNS. The CDR3 is made up of 17 amino acids. The V gene end was trimmed by 2 bases and the J gene end by 2 bases; junction bases not matched to a gene: 10. CDR3 sequence: CASSEGSGGIKNYGYTF. CDR3 DNA sequence: TGTGCCAGCAGTGAAGGTTCAGGGGGCATCAAGAACTATGGCTACACCTTC.

This chain links TRBV7-9 with TRBJ2-7; perhaps TRBD2 as D (6 bases). V lost 5 bases to trimming and J lost 2 bases, with 13 bases between them. CDR3 length: 14 residues. Germline V gives CDR1 SEHNR, CDR2 FQNEAQ (reference sequence). The CDR3 DNA reads TGTGCCAGCAGCCGGGGACTTACAGCCTACGAGCAGTACTTC. Its protein is CASSRGLTAYEQYF.

The gene calls are TRBV19 and TRBJ1-6, with 7 bases identical to TRBD1. V lost 8 bases to trimming and J lost 6 bases; unmatched junction nucleotides: 4. CDR1 and CDR2 (germline): LNHDA, SQIVND (reference sequence). The CDR3 extends over 13 amino acids. CDR3 loop: CASGGTVNSPLHF. CDR3 nucleotides: TGTGCCAGTGGCGGGACAGTTAATTCACCCCTCCACTTT.

This clone has a single count. The chain has TRBV12-3 or TRBV12-4 and TRBJ2-1; D not resolved. CDR3 size: 12 residues. Between the trimmed V and J ends, which lost 5 bases and 10 bases, there was a span of 12 bases. In DNA, the CDR3 is TGTGCCAGCAGTCCTCTTACGGTGGAGCAGTTCTTC. Protein sequence: CASSPLTVEQFF.

This rearrangement joins TRBV4-2 to TRBJ2-5, with 12 bases fitting TRBD2. Germline V gene data show CDR1 as LGHNA and CDR2 as YNFKEQ. The CDR3 sequence is 16 residues long. V lost 4 bases, J lost 7 bases, and 10 bases stayed unmatched. The CDR3 DNA reads TGTGCCAGCAGCCGTCTCCTAGCGGGGGGGCGGGGGACCCAGTACTTC. Its protein product is CASSRLLAGGRGTQYF.

The V and J genes are TRBV4-1 and TRBJ1-1; 10 nucleotides agree with TRBD1. The CDR3 totals 14 residues. The germline gives CDR1 MGHRA, CDR2 YSYEKL. V was pared by 3 bases and J by 4 bases, with 2 bases of the junction left unmatched. CDR3 residues: CASSQRDRGTEAFF. In nucleotides, the CDR3 is TGCGCCAGCAGCCAGAGGGACAGGGGCACTGAAGCTTTCTTT.

This rearrangement joins TRBV5-4 to TRBJ1-2; no reliable D call. The CDR3 covers 14 residues. Per the germline V gene, CDR1 is SGHNT and CDR2 is YYREEE (reference sequence). V lost 4 bases, J lost 9 bases, and 19 bases lay in between. The CDR3 loop is CASSAPRTQRSYTF. The CDR3 DNA sequence: TGTGCCAGCAGCGCCCCCCGTACCCAGAGGAGCTACACCTTC. Combining the CDR3 with reference TRBV5-4 and TRBJ1-2 gives the whole variable domain ETGVTQSPTHLIKTRGQQVTLRCSSQSGHNTVSWYQQALGQGPQFIFQYYREEENGRGNFPPRFSGLQFPNYSSELNVNALELDDSALYLCASSAPRTQRSYTFGSGTRLTVV.

The chain employs TRBV9 and TRBJ1-2; TRBD1 matches 7 bases. V lost 3 bases to trimming and J lost 2 bases; unmatched junction nucleotides: 10. This CDR3 has 16 residues. Germline assignment: CDR1 SGDLS and CDR2 YYNGEE. The CDR3 region has the DNA TGTGCCAGCAGCGAGCCCAGGACAGGTCTGAACTATGGCTACACCTTC. Encoded protein: CASSEPRTGLNYGYTF.

This chain uses TRBV6-2 or TRBV6-3 with TRBJ1-1, with a possible D match to TRBD1 (6 bases). Per germline, CDR1 MNHEY and CDR2 SVGEGT. The ends were cut back, 4 bases at V and 0 bases at J, with 9 bases in the middle. This CDR3 contains 14 residues. The DNA for the CDR3 is TGTGCCAGCAGTTCCGGACAGTTGAACACTGAAGCTTTCTTT. Amino acids: CASSSGQLNTEAFF.

The chain employs TRBV11-3 and TRBJ1-1; 8 nucleotides match TRBD1. The CDR3 has 14 residues. Per the germline V gene, CDR1 is SGHNT and CDR2 is YENEEA. After removal of 6 bases from V and 3 bases from J, the junction contained 6 bases not matched to a gene. DNA for the CDR3: TGTGCCAGCAGTCGTTACAGGGGGGACACTGAAGCTTTCTTT. Protein product: CASSRYRGDTEAFF.

V usage is TRBV9 and J usage is TRBJ1-2; D unclear. In germline, CDR1 is SGDLS, CDR2 YYNGEE. This CDR3 is built from 13 residues. With 4 bases removed from V and 4 bases from J, the gap between germline ends came to 11 bases. The chain's CDR3 is CASSPQVFYGYTF. CDR3 DNA sequence: TGTGCCAGCAGCCCTCAGGTGTTCTATGGCTACACCTTC.

This rearrangement joins TRBV2 to TRBJ1-4; weak D call: TRBD1 (5 bases). V was clipped by 5 bases and J by 0 bases, with 10 bases between them. The CDR3 is 15 amino acids. CDR1 and CDR2 from the germline V gene are SNHLY and FYNNEI. For the CDR3, the DNA is TGTGCCAGCAGTCCCAGGGTATCAACTAATGAAAAACTGTTTTTT. Translated: CASSPRVSTNEKLFF.

The chain recombines TRBV7-2 with TRBJ2-7; TRBD1 agrees at 9 bases. The CDR3 has 15 residues. Trimming took 0 bases from V and 6 from J; bases not matched to a gene: 6. CDR1 SGHTA and CDR2 FQGNSA come from the germline V gene. The CDR3 coding sequence is TGTGCCAGCAGCTTAGCATCCAGGACAGGGGCCGAGCAGTACTTC. This codes for CASSLASRTGAEQYF.

This clone was observed once. The rearrangement uses TRBV10-3 and TRBJ2-5; 11 bases match TRBD2. There are 15 residues in the CDR3. The germline V gene encodes CDR1 ENHRY and CDR2 SYGVKD. V lost 6 bases to trimming and J lost 0 bases; unmatched junction nucleotides: 3. Here the CDR3 DNA reads TGTGCCATCAGCACTAGCGGGGGCTACCAAGAGACCCAGTACTTC. The encoded protein is CAISTSGGYQETQYF.

The sample holds a few counts of this clone. The gene calls are TRBV6-5 and TRBJ1-2; a weak D match, TRBD1 (5 bases). Germline V lookup: CDR1 MNHEY, CDR2 SVGAGI. V lost 6 bases to trimming and J lost 6 bases, with 11 bases between them. There are 12 residues in the CDR3. The CDR3 is CASSSTVNGYTF. The DNA of the CDR3 is TGTGCCAGCAGCTCGACAGTGAATGGCTACACCTTC.

The rearrangement joins TRBV4-3 to TRBJ2-4; the match to TRBD2 covers 11 bases. V was pared by 1 base and J by 6 bases, with 2 bases of the junction left unmatched. The CDR3 is 15 residues long. Germline V gives CDR1 LGHNA, CDR2 YSLEER. The CDR3: CASSQGLAGLNIQYF. The CDR3 nucleotides read TGCGCCAGCAGCCAAGGACTAGCGGGGCTAAACATTCAGTACTTC.